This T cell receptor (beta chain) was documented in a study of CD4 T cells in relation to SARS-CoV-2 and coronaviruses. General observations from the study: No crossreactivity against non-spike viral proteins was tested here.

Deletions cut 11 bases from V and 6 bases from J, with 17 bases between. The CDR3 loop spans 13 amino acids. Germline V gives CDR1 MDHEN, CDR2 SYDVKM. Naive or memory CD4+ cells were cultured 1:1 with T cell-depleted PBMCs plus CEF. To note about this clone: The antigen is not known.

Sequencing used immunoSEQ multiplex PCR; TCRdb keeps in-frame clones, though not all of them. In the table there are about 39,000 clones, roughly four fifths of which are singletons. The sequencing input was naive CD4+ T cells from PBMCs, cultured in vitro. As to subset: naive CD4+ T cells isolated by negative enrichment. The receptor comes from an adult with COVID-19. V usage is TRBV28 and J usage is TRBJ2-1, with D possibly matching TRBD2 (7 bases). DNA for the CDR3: TGTGCCGGGAGGGGACACGGGGCCAATGAGCAGTTCTTC. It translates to CAGRGHGANEQFF.